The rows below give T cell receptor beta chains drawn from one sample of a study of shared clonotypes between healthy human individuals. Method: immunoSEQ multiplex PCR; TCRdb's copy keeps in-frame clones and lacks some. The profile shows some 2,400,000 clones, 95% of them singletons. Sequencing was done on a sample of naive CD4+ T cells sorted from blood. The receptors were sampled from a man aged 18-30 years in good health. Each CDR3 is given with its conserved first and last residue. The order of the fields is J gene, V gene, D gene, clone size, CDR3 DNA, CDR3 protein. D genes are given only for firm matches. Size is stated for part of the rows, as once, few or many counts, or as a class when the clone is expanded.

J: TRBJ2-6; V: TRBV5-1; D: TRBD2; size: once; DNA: TGCGCCAGTAGCGGGCAATCGTCTGGGGCCAACGTCCTGACTTTC; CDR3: CASSGQSSGANVLTF
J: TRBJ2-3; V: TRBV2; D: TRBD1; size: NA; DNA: TGTGCCAGCGGCCGAGGACAGGCCACAGATACGCAGTATTTT; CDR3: CASGRGQATDTQYF
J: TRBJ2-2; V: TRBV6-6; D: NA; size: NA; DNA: TGTGCCAGCAGTTACCTCTGGTCGGGCGGGGAGCTGTTTTTT; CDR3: CASSYLWSGGELFF
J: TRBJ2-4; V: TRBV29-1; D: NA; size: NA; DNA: TGCAGCGTTTGGGGGATCGGGATGGACATTCAGTACTTC; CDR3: CSVWGIGMDIQYF
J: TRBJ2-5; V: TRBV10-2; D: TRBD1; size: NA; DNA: TGCGCCACGACGTATCTCAGGGGGCGCGGGGAGACCCAGTACTTC; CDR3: CATTYLRGRGETQYF
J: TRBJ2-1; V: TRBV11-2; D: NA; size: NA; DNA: TGTGCCAGCGGGTTCACACCGTACAATGAGCAGTTCTTC; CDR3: CASGFTPYNEQFF
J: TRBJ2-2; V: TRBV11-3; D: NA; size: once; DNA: TGTGCCACCCAAGGGGACGGCAGGGAGCTGTTTTTT; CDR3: CATQGDGRELFF
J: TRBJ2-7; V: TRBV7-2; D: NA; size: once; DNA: TGTGCCAGCAGCTCCTTCGGTTTGGGCTCCTACGAGCAGTACTTC; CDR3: CASSSFGLGSYEQYF
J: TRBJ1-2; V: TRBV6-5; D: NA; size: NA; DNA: TGTGCCAGCAGTTACCACATGGTGGATGGCTACACCTTC; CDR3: CASSYHMVDGYTF
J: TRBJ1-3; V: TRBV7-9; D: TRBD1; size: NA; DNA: TGTGCCAGCAGCACTGCCGGGACAGGGGCTACCCTTGGAAACACCATATATTTT; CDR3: CASSTAGTGATLGNTIYF
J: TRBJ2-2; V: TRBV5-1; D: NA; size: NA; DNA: TGCGCCAGCAGCTTGGTCACAGCCACCGGGGAGCTGTTTTTT; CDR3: CASSLVTATGELFF
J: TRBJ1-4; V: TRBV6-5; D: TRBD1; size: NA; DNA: TGTGCCAGCAGTCGAGGGACAGGGATAGAAGAAAAACTGTTTTTT; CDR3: CASSRGTGIEEKLFF
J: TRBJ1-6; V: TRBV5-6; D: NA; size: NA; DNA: TGTGCCAGCAGCTTGGACGGCAGGGTAAATTCACCCCTCCACTTT; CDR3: CASSLDGRVNSPLHF
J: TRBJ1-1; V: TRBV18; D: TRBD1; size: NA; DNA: TGTGCCAGCTCTCCCTTTGGGGACAGCATGAACACTGAAGCTTTCTTT; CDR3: CASSPFGDSMNTEAFF
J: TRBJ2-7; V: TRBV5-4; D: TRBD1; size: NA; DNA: TGTGCCAGCAGCTTCACAGGGGCCGAGAGCGAGCAGTACTTC; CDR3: CASSFTGAESEQYF
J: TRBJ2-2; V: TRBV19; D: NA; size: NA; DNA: TGTGCCAGTAGTTTAACCGCGACTCCTCGGACCGGGGAGCTGTTTTTT; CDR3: CASSLTATPRTGELFF
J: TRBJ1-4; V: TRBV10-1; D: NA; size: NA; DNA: TGCGCCAGCAGTGAGTCAAGTAATGAAAAACTGTTTTTT; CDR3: CASSESSNEKLFF
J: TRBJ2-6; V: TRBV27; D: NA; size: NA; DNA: TGTGCCAGCAGCCTCCTTAGCTCTGGGGCCAACGTCCTGACTTTC; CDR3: CASSLLSSGANVLTF
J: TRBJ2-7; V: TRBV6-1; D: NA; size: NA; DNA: TGTGCCAGCAGTGCGGGACTGGCCTACGAGCAGTACTTC; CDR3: CASSAGLAYEQYF
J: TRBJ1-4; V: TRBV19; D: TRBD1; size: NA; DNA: TGTGCCAGTAGTGCACCCCGGAAGGGGGCAAATGAAAAACTGTTTTTT; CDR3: CASSAPRKGANEKLFF
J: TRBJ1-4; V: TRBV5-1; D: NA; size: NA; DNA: TGCGCCAGCAGCCCGGATCCGGGGTTGGCTGGTGAAAAACTGTTTTTT; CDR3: CASSPDPGLAGEKLFF
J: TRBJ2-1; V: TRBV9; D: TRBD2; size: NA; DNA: TGTGCCAGCAGCGGGTTGGGGACTACTTACAATGAGCAGTTCTTC; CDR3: CASSGLGTTYNEQFF
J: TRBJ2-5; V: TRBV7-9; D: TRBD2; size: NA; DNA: TGTGCCAGCAGCTTTGTGGGGCCTCTAGCGGTCAAGAGGAGCCAGTACTTC; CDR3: CASSFVGPLAVKRSQYF
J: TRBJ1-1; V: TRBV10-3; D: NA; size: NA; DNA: TGTGCCATCAGTGACAATAGGAACACTGAAGCTTTCTTT; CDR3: CAISDNRNTEAFF
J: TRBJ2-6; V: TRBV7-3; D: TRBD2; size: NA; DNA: TGTGCCAGCAGCTCCCCTAGGGTAGCGGGGGACCTCTCTGGGGCCAACGTCCTGACTTTC; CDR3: CASSSPRVAGDLSGANVLTF
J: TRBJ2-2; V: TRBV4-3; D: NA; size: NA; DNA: TGCGCCAGCAGCCAAGCCGAGCTTAACACCGGGGAGCTGTTTTTT; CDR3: CASSQAELNTGELFF
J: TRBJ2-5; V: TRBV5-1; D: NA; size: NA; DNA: TGCGCCAGCAAGAGGGGGGACCAAGAGACCCAGTACTTC; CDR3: CASKRGDQETQYF
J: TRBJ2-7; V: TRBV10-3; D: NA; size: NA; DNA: TGTGCCATCAGAGATCCTGGGCGGGGAGGCGAGCAGTACTTC; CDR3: CAIRDPGRGGEQYF
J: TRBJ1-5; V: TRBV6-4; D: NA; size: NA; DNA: TGTGCCCAAGCCAGGACAAAGCAGCCCCAGCATTTT; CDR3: CAQARTKQPQHF
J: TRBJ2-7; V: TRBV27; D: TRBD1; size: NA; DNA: TGTGCCAGCCGACTTGGACAGGGGAGCGAGCAGTACTTC; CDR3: CASRLGQGSEQYF
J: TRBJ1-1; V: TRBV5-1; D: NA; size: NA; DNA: TGCGCCAGCAGCTTGGCAGGACCGAACACTGAAGCTTTCTTT; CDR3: CASSLAGPNTEAFF
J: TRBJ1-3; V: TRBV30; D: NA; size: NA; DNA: TGTGCCTGGATCCTAAGGGGTTCTGGAAACACCATATATTTT; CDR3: CAWILRGSGNTIYF
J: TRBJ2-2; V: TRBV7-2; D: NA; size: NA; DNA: TGTGCCAGCAGCTTATGGGCAGCGAACACCGGGGAGCTGTTTTTT; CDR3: CASSLWAANTGELFF
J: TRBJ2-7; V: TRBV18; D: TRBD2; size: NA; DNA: TGTGCCAGCTCACCCGCGGGGGGGCAGAACGAGCAGTACTTC; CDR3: CASSPAGGQNEQYF
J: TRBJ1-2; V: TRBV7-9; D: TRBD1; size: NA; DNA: TGTGCCAGCAGCTTGAGGACAGGACATGGGGTCTATGGCTACACCTTC; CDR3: CASSLRTGHGVYGYTF
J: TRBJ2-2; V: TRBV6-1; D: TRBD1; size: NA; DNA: TGTGCCAGCAGTGGGCAGGGGGCGGGAACCGGGGAGCTGTTTTTT; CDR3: CASSGQGAGTGELFF
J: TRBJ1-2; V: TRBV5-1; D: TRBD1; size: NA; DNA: TGCGCCAGCAGCCTTCTTGGACAGGAGGGAGGCTACACCTTC; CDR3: CASSLLGQEGGYTF
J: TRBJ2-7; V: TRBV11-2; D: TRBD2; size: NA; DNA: TGTGCCAGCAGCACGACAATGACTAGCGGGAGGACCGAGCAGTACTTC; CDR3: CASSTTMTSGRTEQYF
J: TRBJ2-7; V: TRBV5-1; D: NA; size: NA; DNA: TGCGCCAGCAGCTTGGGTCAGGTTTCCTACGAGCAGTACTTC; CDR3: CASSLGQVSYEQYF
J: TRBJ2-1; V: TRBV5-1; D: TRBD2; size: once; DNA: TGCGCCAGCAGCTCGGGGGGACTAGCGGGACAGAATGAGCAGTTCTTC; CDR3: CASSSGGLAGQNEQFF
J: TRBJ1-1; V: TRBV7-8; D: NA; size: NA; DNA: TGTGCCAGCAGCTTCAGGACAGTTACGAACACTGAAGCTTTCTTT; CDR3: CASSFRTVTNTEAFF
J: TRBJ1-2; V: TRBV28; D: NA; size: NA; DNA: TGTGCCAGCAGTTTTGTGAACTCAATTTATTCTAACTATGGCTACACCTTC; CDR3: CASSFVNSIYSNYGYTF
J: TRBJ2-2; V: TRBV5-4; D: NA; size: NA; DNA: TGTGCCAGCAGCTTCCCAGGGGGGGACACCGGGGAGCTGTTTTTT; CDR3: CASSFPGGDTGELFF
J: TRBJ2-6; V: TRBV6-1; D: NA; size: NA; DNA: TGTGCCACGAGGGGATATGAGGCTGGGGCCAACGTCCTGACTTTC; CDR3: CATRGYEAGANVLTF
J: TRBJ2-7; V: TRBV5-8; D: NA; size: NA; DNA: TGTGCCAGCAGCCCGTGGGGGTCCGCCCCCTACGAGCAGTACTTC; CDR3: CASSPWGSAPYEQYF
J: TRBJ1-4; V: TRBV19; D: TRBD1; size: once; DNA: TGTGCCAGTAGTTCCAGGGGGCTGGGTAATGAAAAACTGTTTTTT; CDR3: CASSSRGLGNEKLFF
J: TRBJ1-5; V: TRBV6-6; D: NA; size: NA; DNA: TGTGCCAGCAGAGAGGGCAATCAGCCCCAGCATTTT; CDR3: CASREGNQPQHF
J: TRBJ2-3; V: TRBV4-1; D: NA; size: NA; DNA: TGCGCCAGCAGCCAAGACCGGGCCGGCACAGATACGCAGTATTTT; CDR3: CASSQDRAGTDTQYF
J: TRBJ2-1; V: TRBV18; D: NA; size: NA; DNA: TGTGCCAGCTCCCCCTACAACGGGGGCTATGAGCAGTTCTTC; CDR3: CASSPYNGGYEQFF
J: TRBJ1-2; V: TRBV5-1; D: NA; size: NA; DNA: TGCGCCAGCAGCCGGTGGGCAGACTATGGCTACACCTTC; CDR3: CASSRWADYGYTF
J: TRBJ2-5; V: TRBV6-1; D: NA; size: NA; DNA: TGTGCCAGCAGAGCGCAGGGAGAGACCCAGTACTTC; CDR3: CASRAQGETQYF
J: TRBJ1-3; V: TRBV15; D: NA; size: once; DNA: TGTGCCACCGCGACTGATGCCTCTGGAAACACCATATATTTT; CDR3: CATATDASGNTIYF